The 23 T cell receptor beta chains reported below all come from one sample, sequenced in a study of siplizumab effects on memory and regulatory T cells. Generated by immunoSEQ multiplex PCR, the TCRdb table keeps only in-frame clones and is missing some. The sample lists some 120,000 clones, roughly 94% occurring once. Material for sequencing was non-Treg CD4+ T cells sorted from blood. These receptors were taken from a human donor in good health.

V gene TRBV6-5 combines with J gene TRBJ1-3; D ambiguous. Trimming took 6 bases from V and 4 from J, leaving 16 bases between them. The CDR3 extends over 15 amino acids. From germline, CDR1 is MNHEY and CDR2 SVGAGI. The CDR3 spells CASSPGRPSGNTIYF. The CDR3 DNA reads TGTGCCAGCAGCCCTGGTCGTCCGTCGGGAAACACCATATATTTT.

CDR3 sequence reads: CASSGQGVTYNEQFF. The CDR3 DNA reads as TGCGCCAGCAGCGGACAGGGGGTCACCTACAATGAGCAGTTCTTC. The chain is built from TRBV5-1 and TRBJ2-1; the match to TRBD1 covers 10 bases. Unmatched junction bases numbered 3, after V lost 4 bases and J lost 2 bases. The CDR3 is made up of 15 amino acids. From germline, CDR1 is SGHRS and CDR2 YFSETQ.

This clone has more than one count but fewer than ten. The chain combines TRBV7-9 with TRBJ1-2; 10 bases match TRBD1. This CDR3 is built from 13 residues. The ends lost 6 bases at V and 7 bases at J; junction bases unmatched: 5. Germline CDR1 and CDR2: SEHNR and FQNEAQ (reference sequence). CDR3 in DNA: TGTGCCAGCAGTCGGGACAGGGGTCCTGGCTACACCTTC. The encoded protein is CASSRDRGPGYTF. The full variable domain, rest sourced from reference TRBV7-9 and TRBJ1-2, is DTGVSQNPRHKITKRGQNVTFRCDPISEHNRLYWYRQTLGQGPEFLTYFQNEAQLEKSRLLSDRFSAERPKGSFSTLEIQRTEQGDSAMYLCASSRDRGPGYTFGSGTRLTVV.

This chain uses TRBV5-6 with TRBJ1-5, with a possible D match to TRBD1 (6 bases). The germline V and J ends were trimmed by 3 bases and 3 bases, with 10 bases remaining between them. This CDR3 region has 14 residues. Per germline, CDR1 SGHDT and CDR2 YYEEEE. CDR3 in amino acids: CASSSGQTNQPQHF. The CDR3 DNA reads as TGTGCCAGCAGCTCCGGACAGACCAATCAGCCCCAGCATTTT. Based on the CDR3 plus reference TRBV5-6 and TRBJ1-5, the full variable domain is DAGVTQSPTHLIKTRGQQVTLRCSPKSGHDTVSWYQQALGQGPQFIFQYYEEEERQRGNFPDRFSGHQFPNYSSELNVNALLLGDSALYLCASSSGQTNQPQHFGDGTRLSIL.

The V and J genes are TRBV7-9 and TRBJ1-4; D gene uncertain. V lost 1 base and J lost 0, with 3 bases in between. This CDR3 has 14 amino acids. Per germline, CDR1 SEHNR and CDR2 FQNEAQ (reference sequence). CDR3 residues: CASSLGTTNEKLFF. DNA of the CDR3: TGTGCCAGCAGCTTAGGGACAACTAATGAAAAACTGTTTTTT. Based on the CDR3 plus reference TRBV7-9 and TRBJ1-4, the full variable domain is DTGVSQNPRHKITKRGQNVTFRCDPISEHNRLYWYRQTLGQGPEFLTYFQNEAQLEKSRLLSDRFSAERPKGSFSTLEIQRTEQGDSAMYLCASSLGTTNEKLFFGSGTQLSVL.

V is TRBV9 and J is TRBJ1-1; D is possibly TRBD1 (5 bases). Germline lookup yields CDR1 SGDLS and CDR2 YYNGEE. Trimming left V 3 bases short and J 4 bases short, with 13 bases between. The CDR3 is 14 amino acids. The CDR3 protein is CASSADRGVTEAFF. The CDR3 DNA reads as TGTGCCAGCAGCGCCGACAGAGGGGTCACTGAAGCTTTCTTT.

The rearrangement uses TRBV30 and TRBJ2-1; TRBD1 matches 8 bases. Germline lookup yields CDR1 GTSNPN and CDR2 SVGIG (reference sequence). The CDR3 extends over 13 amino acids. Unmatched junction bases numbered 7, after V lost 2 bases and J lost 10 bases. The CDR3: CAWSRQGNGEQFF. The DNA for the CDR3 is TGTGCCTGGAGTCGACAGGGGAACGGGGAGCAGTTCTTC.

The chain combines TRBV9 with TRBJ1-6; unclear D gene. V was clipped by 2 bases and J by 6 bases, with 15 bases between them. This CDR3 is built from 16 residues. Germline assignment: CDR1 SGDLS and CDR2 YYNGEE. The CDR3 DNA sequence: TGTGCCAGCAGCGTCGGAAATTCCCCTTCTAATTCACCCCTCCACTTT. Amino acid sequence: CASSVGNSPSNSPLHF.

CDR3 sequence reads: CASSRQGVRNQPQHF. In DNA form, the CDR3 reads TGTGCCAGCAGTCGCCAGGGGGTAAGGAATCAGCCCCAGCATTTT. The chain recombines TRBV6-5 with TRBJ1-5; 7 bases are a match to TRBD1. Per the germline V gene, CDR1 is MNHEY and CDR2 is SVGAGI. Trimming removed 5 bases from V and 4 bases from J; junction bases left unmatched: 8. The CDR3 has 15 amino acids.

The chain joins TRBV11-2 to TRBJ1-2, with 10 bases fitting TRBD1. This CDR3 has 14 amino acids. Per germline, CDR1 SGHAT and CDR2 FQNNGV. V lost 5 bases to trimming and J lost 5 bases; unmatched junction nucleotides: 5. For the CDR3, the DNA is TGTGCCAGCAGCACGACAGGGGGCAGATATGGCTACACCTTC. It yields the protein CASSTTGGRYGYTF.

This clone was counted a single time. This chain joins TRBV18 and TRBJ1-1; unclear D gene. V lost 3 bases and J lost 1, with 9 bases in between. The CDR3 sequence is 14 residues long. Germline CDR1 reads KGHSH; CDR2 reads LQKENI. CDR3 amino acids: CASSPTTQNTEAFF. The CDR3 coding sequence is TGTGCCAGCTCACCTACGACACAGAACACTGAAGCTTTCTTT.

The gene calls are TRBV27 and TRBJ2-1; no clear D gene. The germline CDR1 and CDR2 sequences are MNHEY and SMNVEV (reference sequence). The V gene lost 6 bases and the J gene lost 2 bases, with 20 bases spanning the gap. The CDR3 sequence is 17 residues long. The DNA of the CDR3 is TGTGCCAGCAGAAGCGTATTCGAACGGGCCACCTACAATGAGCAGTTCTTC. Residues: CASRSVFERATYNEQFF.

CDR3 sequence: CASSIGTGYQPQHF. CDR3 nucleotide sequence: TGTGCCAGCAGCATAGGGACAGGGTACCAGCCCCAGCATTTT. This rearrangement joins TRBV7-2 to TRBJ1-5, with 9 nucleotides matching TRBD1. CDR1 is SGHTA and CDR2 is FQGNSA in the germline V gene. V shed 5 bases and J 7 bases; nucleotides not matched to a gene: 6. This CDR3 is built from 14 residues.

The chain combines TRBV5-1 with TRBJ2-7; D is perhaps TRBD1 (6 bases). Germline loops: CDR1 SGHRS, CDR2 YFSETQ. The V end lost 4 bases, the J end lost 6 bases, and 17 bases lay between the germline ends. The length of the CDR3 is 14 residues. DNA of the CDR3: TGCGCCAGCAGCCGAGGGCAGGGGCCCCTCGAGCAGTACTTC. It encodes CASSRGQGPLEQYF.

The chain uses TRBV19 and TRBJ2-7; tentative D call: TRBD2 (5 bases). Germline assignment: CDR1 LNHDA and CDR2 SQIVND (reference sequence). Between the trimmed V and J ends, which lost 10 bases and 2 bases, there was a span of 21 bases. The CDR3 contains 15 residues. CDR3 nucleotide sequence: TGTGCCACGAAATATAGCACGGGGAGCCCCTACGAGCAGTACTTC. It codes for CATKYSTGSPYEQYF.

This rearrangement joins TRBV6-5 to TRBJ2-1; D is unclear. The CDR3 is 15 amino acids. Trimming took 5 bases from V and 6 from J, leaving 17 bases between them. Looked up from germline, CDR1 is MNHEY and CDR2 is SVGAGI. CDR3 coding DNA: TGTGCCAGCAGTCTCGAGGCCCCCAAGGGCAATGAGCAGTTCTTC. It yields the protein CASSLEAPKGNEQFF.

The chain uses TRBV18 and TRBJ2-5, with unresolved D. This CDR3 has 12 amino acids. V lost 3 bases, J lost 3 bases, and 5 bases lay in between. The germline CDR1 and CDR2 sequences are KGHSH and LQKENI. DNA of the CDR3: TGTGCCAGCTCACCCAGAGAAGAGACCCAGTACTTC. This translates into CASSPREETQYF.

CDR3 sequence: CASSSRGSWQKLFF. The CDR3 nucleotides are TGTGCCAGCAGTTCACGAGGGTCGTGGCAAAAACTGTTTTTT. The V call is TRBV6-5, the J call TRBJ1-4; D gene uncertain. The CDR3 consists of 14 residues. In germline, CDR1 is MNHEY, CDR2 SVGAGI. The V end was cut by 4 bases, the J end by 9 bases, with 15 bases between.

DNA for the CDR3: TGTGCCAGCAGCTTCAGGGGTTACTCTGGGGCCAACGTCCTGACTTTC. As protein: CASSFRGYSGANVLTF. The rearrangement links TRBV5-8 to TRBJ2-6, with D possibly being TRBD1 (6 bases). Between the trimmed V and J ends, which lost 2 bases and 0 bases, there was a span of 9 bases. The length of the CDR3 is 16 residues. Per germline, CDR1 SGHTS and CDR2 YDEGEE. Based on the CDR3 plus reference TRBV5-8 and TRBJ2-6, the full variable domain is EAGVTQSPTHLIKTRGQQATLRCSPISGHTSVYWYQQALGLGLQFLLWYDEGEERNRGNFPPRFSGRQFPNYSSELNVNALELEDSALYLCASSFRGYSGANVLTFGAGSRLTVL.

This clone was seen once. The chain is built from TRBV5-5 and TRBJ2-1, with D tentatively TRBD1 or TRBD2 (5 bases each). This CDR3 is built from 16 residues. CDR1 is SGHKS, CDR2 YYEKEE, per germline (reference sequence). Deletions cut 0 bases from V and 3 bases from J, with 13 bases between. The CDR3 nucleotides read TGTGCCAGCAGCTTGGCGGGACCCTCTCACTACAATGAGCAGTTCTTC. Its translation is CASSLAGPSHYNEQFF.

The chain links TRBV30 to TRBJ1-2; the D gene is possibly TRBD1 (6 bases). The CDR3 has 13 amino acids. Germline lookup yields CDR1 GTSNPN and CDR2 SVGIG (reference sequence). V was pared by 2 bases and J by 4 bases, with 11 bases between. This CDR3 is CAWSRDRPYGYTF. CDR3 nucleotide sequence: TGTGCCTGGAGTCGTGACAGGCCCTATGGCTACACCTTC.

This chain uses TRBV7-9 with TRBJ1-1, with D possibly being TRBD1 (5 bases). CDR1 and CDR2 (germline): SEHNR, FQNEAQ (reference sequence). The CDR3 is 15 residues long. V lost 1 base and J lost 7, with 16 bases in between. In DNA, the CDR3 is TGTGCCAGCAGCTTAGATGGAAAACAGGCCAATGAAGCTTTCTTT. The encoded protein is CASSLDGKQANEAFF.

The chain has TRBV2 and TRBJ1-5, with no clear D. V dropped 3 bases and J dropped 4 bases, with 7 bases sitting between them. Germline V gene sequence: CDR1 SNHLY, CDR2 FYNNEI. CDR3 size: 13 residues. In DNA, the CDR3 is TGTGCCAGCAGTGATAGGGAGAATCAGCCCCAGCATTTT. It specifies CASSDRENQPQHF.